This TCR beta chain was recovered during a study of cytomegalovirus exposure and HLA in healthy donors. Study observations and caveats: One variant, a missense change in DCLRE1C, was linked in a later analysis to TCR beta V- and J-gene trimming. CMV serostatus was the only immune exposure information that was available.

PCR involved 60 Vbeta and 13 Jbeta primers. The data were produced by immunoSEQ multiplex PCR, yet TCRdb's version contains in-frame clones alone and is incomplete. The repertoire holds 130,000 to 150,000 clones, with 60% to 80% as singletons. Germline CDR1 reads SNHLY; CDR2 reads FYNNEI. The CDR3 loop spans 15 amino acids. V trimming: 8 bases; J trimming: 6 bases; junction bases outside the gene matches: 12. As concerns this clone: The antigen is undetermined.

V and J are TRBV2 and TRBJ2-2, with 7 nucleotides matching TRBD2. The source of this sequence is a woman aged 25 to 45 in good health and CMV-seronegative. Sequenced: PBMCs. In DNA, the CDR3 is TGTGCCAGCTCAACCCTGGGGGGGACCCCCGGGGAGCTGTTTTTT. This sequence encodes CASSTLGGTPGELFF.